Given below is one T cell receptor (beta chain) in context. Antigen: not known. A much larger clone differs by one base, so this may be a read error. Fresh peripheral blood, 8 to 10 ml of it, supplied the PBMCs. The CDR3 spans 11 residues. From germline, CDR1 is KGHSH and CDR2 LQKENI. Trimming shortened V by 5 bases and J by 5 bases, and 6 bases separated the two germline ends. The source of the sample is a study of T cells in Graves' hyperthyroidism and ophthalmopathy. Findings of the study overall: Ophthalmopathy stood apart from stable hyperthyroidism in a 13 V-J model. Before onset, by a median of approximately 6.8 months, the model predicted ophthalmopathy.

RNA transcripts yielded amplified TCR beta CDR3 regions. A first-round RT-PCR of the TCR CDR3 used the HTBI primer set. TCRdb reprocessed the multiplex PCR reads with MiXCR, giving one entry per CDR3 protein. The data contain approximately 590,000 distinct CDR3 sequences, approximately 15% of them singletons. Material: blood. The V and J genes are TRBV18 and TRBJ1-1; D unclear. The source is a woman in her 30s with Graves' hyperthyroidism. The CDR3, as DNA: TGTGCCAGCTCAGCTCAGACTGAAGCTTTCTTT. Translation: CASSAQTEAFF.